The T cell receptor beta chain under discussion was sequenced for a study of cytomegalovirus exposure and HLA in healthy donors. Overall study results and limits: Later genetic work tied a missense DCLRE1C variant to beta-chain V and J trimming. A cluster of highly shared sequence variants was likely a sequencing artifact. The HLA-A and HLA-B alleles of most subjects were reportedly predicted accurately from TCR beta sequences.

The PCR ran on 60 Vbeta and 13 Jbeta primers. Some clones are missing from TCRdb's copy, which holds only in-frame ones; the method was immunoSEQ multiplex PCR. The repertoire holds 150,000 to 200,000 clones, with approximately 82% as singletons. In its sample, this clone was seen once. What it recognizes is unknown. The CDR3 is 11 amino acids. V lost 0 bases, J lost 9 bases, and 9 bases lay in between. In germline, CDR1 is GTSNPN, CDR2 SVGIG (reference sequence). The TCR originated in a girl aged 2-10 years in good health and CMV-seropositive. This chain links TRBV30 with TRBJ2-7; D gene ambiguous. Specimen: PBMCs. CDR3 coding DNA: TGTGCCTGGAGTGTTCAGGCAGGGCAGTACTTC. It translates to CAWSVQAGQYF.